This T cell receptor (beta chain) was identified during a study of T cells in Graves' hyperthyroidism and ophthalmopathy. Study results and caveats: Using 13 V-J features, a model discriminated ophthalmopathy from stable hyperthyroidism.

RNA transcripts were the template for amplifying TCR beta CDR3 regions. A first-round RT-PCR of the TCR CDR3 used the HTBI primer set. TCRdb re-analysed the multiplex PCR reads in MiXCR, keeping a single row per CDR3 protein. The profile shows over 350,000 distinct CDR3 sequences, 14% to 15% of them singletons. This clonotype was counted many times. The antigen is undetermined. Material for sequencing was blood. The sequence was obtained from a man aged 18 to 30 with Graves' ophthalmopathy.

The DNA of the CDR3 is TGTGCCAGCCAAATCACCTCAGGGGGCGGGAAGACCCAGTACTTC. Protein: CASQITSGGGKTQYF. The chain couples TRBV6-1 to TRBJ2-5; 8 bases agree with TRBD1. This CDR3 is built from 15 residues. CDR1 MNHNS and CDR2 SASEGT come from the germline V gene. After removal of 8 bases from V and 6 bases from J, the junction contained 14 bases not matched to a gene.